This T cell receptor (beta chain) was found in a study of T cell repertoires in cytomegalovirus infection. The wider study: Indications of both CMV infection and matching HLA type were provided by public TCR beta signatures. Broader study findings: It was HLA-C-restricted CMV-specific TCR beta clonotypes that dominated the response ex vivo.

TCRdb ran MiXCR on the reads and lists one entry per CDR3 protein. The table has more than 300,000 distinct CDR3 sequences, about 35% seen once. The germline V gene encodes CDR1 MGHRA and CDR2 YSYEKL. This CDR3 is built from 15 residues. For this clonotype: Its specificity is not known. Its ends do not fully match the called genes, so a read error is possible.

Material: cultured PBMCs, obtained from culture after CMV antigen stimulation. V gene TRBV4-1 combines with J gene TRBJ1-2; TRBD1 might be the D (5 bases). The clonotype was recovered from a human donor in good health (CMV status not recorded). Some clones in this sample may be carry-over from other donors' samples. CDR3 in DNA: TGTGCCAGCAGCCAAGAGAGATCCAGGGACTATGGCTACACCTTC. Its translation: CASSQERSRDYGYTF.